Listed below are T cell receptor beta chains from one sample, sequenced in a study of blood T cells in healthy people across ages. TCRdb ran MiXCR on the 5' RACE reads and lists one entry per CDR3 protein. This table has about 800,000 distinct CDR3 sequences, 20% to 25% appearing once. The sample was also linked to a second study, of T cells of mothers and their children.

Sequencing input: blood. The receptors were sampled from a boy aged 5-17 years in good health. Both conserved end residues are part of each CDR3. The D gene is left open where the match is weak. Size is omitted from some rows. Given values are once, few, many or a class for expanded clones.

V gene	D gene	clone size	J gene	CDR3 length	CDR3 DNA	CDR3 protein
TRBV7-2	.	.	TRBJ1-4	15	TGTGCCAGCAGCCCCCCGGGCAGGAGGAGTGAAAAACTGTTTTTT	CASSPPGRRSEKLFF
TRBV4-3	TRBD2	.	TRBJ2-7	16	TGCGCCAGCAGCCAAGATCGGAGCGGGGGGGCCTACGAGCAGTACTTC	CASSQDRSGGAYEQYF
TRBV12-3/TRBV12-4	.	few	TRBJ2-3	15	TGTGCCAGCAGGGGAATGCTAGGGACTTCAGATACGCAGTATTTT	CASRGMLGTSDTQYF
TRBV20-1	.	few	TRBJ2-1	14	TGCAGTGCCCCGAACTGGGGCCTCTACAATGAGCAGTTCTTC	CSAPNWGLYNEQFF
TRBV20-1	TRBD1	.	TRBJ1-6	17	TGCAGTGCTAGAGATCTAGGGGACAGAGCTTATAATTCACCCCTCCACTTT	CSARDLGDRAYNSPLHF
TRBV6-2/TRBV6-3	.	.	TRBJ2-5	14	TGTGCCAGCAGTTATGGGAGTAGCATAGAGACCCAGTACTTC	CASSYGSSIETQYF
TRBV20-1	TRBD2	few	TRBJ2-1	17	TGCAGTGCTAACCCTAGCGGGGGGCTCCCCCAGTACAATGAGCAGTTCTTC	CSANPSGGLPQYNEQFF
TRBV28	TRBD1	.	TRBJ1-6	17	TGTGCCAGCAGATTGGGGGGACAGGGGGTCTACAATTCACCCCTCCACTTT	CASRLGGQGVYNSPLHF
TRBV14	.	.	TRBJ2-3	15	TGTGCCAGCAGCCAAGAAAAAAGGGGCTCGAATACGCAGTATTTT	CASSQEKRGSNTQYF
TRBV12-3/TRBV12-4	.	few	TRBJ2-1	13	TGTGCCACCTTGGAGGCTCCCTACAATGAGCAGTTCTTC	CATLEAPYNEQFF
TRBV12-3/TRBV12-4	TRBD1	.	TRBJ2-1	15	TGTGCCAGCAGGGAACAGGGGAGCTCCTACAATGAGCAGTTCTTC	CASREQGSSYNEQFF
TRBV28	.	.	TRBJ1-2	14	TGTGCCAGCAGTTCCGGGATTTGGAGCTATGGCTACACCTTC	CASSSGIWSYGYTF
TRBV12-3/TRBV12-4	TRBD2	.	TRBJ2-1	20	TGTGCCAGCAGTGGAAATCTGGGACTAGCGGGAGGGGTTTCGAGCGATGAGCAGTTCTTC	CASSGNLGLAGGVSSDEQFF
TRBV4-3	TRBD2	once	TRBJ2-3	18	TGCGCCAGCAGCGTGGGGAGCGGGAGAGTCATGGGCACAGATACGCAGTATTTT	CASSVGSGRVMGTDTQYF
TRBV14	TRBD1	.	TRBJ1-4	20	TGTGCCAGCGGCCAATTCCCCAGATTGGGACAGGGACTGGCTAATGAAAAACTGTTTTTT	CASGQFPRLGQGLANEKLFF
TRBV5-1	.	once	TRBJ2-5	14	TGCGCCAGCAGCTCACAGGGGAGGAAAGAGACCCAGTACTTC	CASSSQGRKETQYF
TRBV29-1	.	few	TRBJ1-3	12	TGCAGCGTTGTCCGCTCTGGAAACACCATATATTTT	CSVVRSGNTIYF
TRBV5-1	.	.	TRBJ2-1	11	TGCGCCAGCAATCTACTCAATGAGCAGTTCTTC	CASNLLNEQFF
TRBV20-1	TRBD1	.	TRBJ2-5	12	TGCAGTGCAAGACAGGGTCAAGAGACCCAGTACTTC	CSARQGQETQYF
TRBV6-5	.	few	TRBJ2-7	14	TGTGCCAGCAGTACGCCGAGAAAGTCCTACGAGCAGTACTTC	CASSTPRKSYEQYF
TRBV29-1	.	.	TRBJ2-1	12	TGCAGCGTACTAATCGAACACAATGAGCAGTTCTTC	CSVLIEHNEQFF
TRBV6-6	.	.	TRBJ2-5	13	TGTGCCAGCAGTAGTCAATTCCAAGAGACCCAGTACTTC	CASSSQFQETQYF
TRBV28	.	.	TRBJ1-2	14	TGTGCCAGCAGTACAGTTGGTGACAGGCATGGCTACACCTTC	CASSTVGDRHGYTF
TRBV5-6	TRBD2	few	TRBJ2-2	16	TGTGCCAGCAGCTTGGCGCTAGCGGATGACACCGGGGAGCTGTTTTTT	CASSLALADDTGELFF
TRBV4-3	.	many	TRBJ2-5	14	TGCGCCAGCAGCCAAGATCCTGCGGGGTCGGCCCAGTACTTC	CASSQDPAGSAQYF
TRBV28	.	.	TRBJ2-2	13	TGTGCCAGCAGTGTGGGGTTCTCCGGGGAGCTGTTTTTT	CASSVGFSGELFF
TRBV20-1	.	.	TRBJ2-2	13	TGCAGTGCTAGCATCGCGGGCACCGGGGAGCTGTTTTTT	CSASIAGTGELFF
TRBV9	.	few	TRBJ1-2	14	TGTGCCAGCAGCTCGCAGGGACTTGACTATGGCTACACCTTC	CASSSQGLDYGYTF
TRBV13	.	few	TRBJ2-7	15	TGTGCCAGCAGCTTAAATTCAGGGATACAATACGAGCAGTACTTC	CASSLNSGIQYEQYF
TRBV12-3/TRBV12-4	TRBD2	.	TRBJ2-4	14	TGTGCCAGCAGTTACGGGGGGGAATTAAACATTCAGTACTTC	CASSYGGELNIQYF
TRBV4-2	.	.	TRBJ1-4	14	TGTGCCAGCAGCCAAGACGGACTAAATGAAAAACTGTTTTTT	CASSQDGLNEKLFF
TRBV25-1	.	.	TRBJ2-6	14	TGTGCCAGCAGTGAACAGGTCGGGGCCAACGTCCTGACTTTC	CASSEQVGANVLTF
TRBV11-2	.	few	TRBJ2-7	16	TGTGCCAGCAGCTTAGACGCGGTGGGGCCTTACTACGAGCAGTACTTC	CASSLDAVGPYYEQYF
TRBV20-1	TRBD1	.	TRBJ2-7	14	TGCAGTGCTGAGGACAGGGCAGGCGCATACGAGCAGTACTTC	CSAEDRAGAYEQYF
TRBV10-3	TRBD2	.	TRBJ2-1	15	TGTGCCATCAGTGAGGGTAGCGGGAGTGTGGATGAGCAGTTCTTC	CAISEGSGSVDEQFF
TRBV29-1	TRBD2	.	TRBJ2-7	17	TGCAGCGTTGAAGACCGCGGAAGGGAGGGGAGCGTCTACGAGCAGTACTTC	CSVEDRGREGSVYEQYF
TRBV7-9	.	few	TRBJ2-5	15	TGTGCCAGCAGCTCTAGGGGGGACATTTTTACGACCCAGTACTTC	CASSSRGDIFTTQYF
TRBV7-9	TRBD2	.	TRBJ2-1	17	TGTGCCAGCAGCTTAGAAGGTAGCGGGAGCCCCTACAATGAGCAGTTCTTC	CASSLEGSGSPYNEQFF
TRBV4-3	TRBD1	.	TRBJ2-4	19	TGCGCCAGCAGCCAAGGGACAGGGGGCGGAGGGGTGGCCAAAAACATTCAGTACTTC	CASSQGTGGGGVAKNIQYF
TRBV20-1	.	once	TRBJ2-7	11	TGCAGTGCTAGAACCGGGATCGAGCAGTACTTC	CSARTGIEQYF
TRBV7-2	TRBD2	.	TRBJ2-3	14	TGTGCCAGCAGCTTGTCTAGCGGGGTCCCAGAACGGTATTTT	CASSLSSGVPERYF
TRBV5-1	.	few	TRBJ2-1	14	TGCGCCAGCAGCCGGGGGGCGAGCTACAATGAGCAGTTCTTC	CASSRGASYNEQFF
TRBV29-1	.	few	TRBJ2-1	13	TGCAGCGTTTCCGTTATCTCCTACAATGAGCAGTTCTTC	CSVSVISYNEQFF
TRBV7-2	TRBD2	.	TRBJ2-5	15	TGTGCCAGCAGCACCATAGCGGGGGGGGTAAAGGCCCAGTACTTC	CASSTIAGGVKAQYF
TRBV6-1	.	.	TRBJ2-2	15	TGTGCCGGGAGCCTGGAGACATCGAACACCGGGGAGCTGTTTTTT	CAGSLETSNTGELFF